The T cell receptor (beta chain) described here comes from a study of blood T cells in healthy people across ages. This clonotype was seen a few times. This CDR3 has 17 amino acids. The germline V gene has CDR1 SGHTA and CDR2 FQGNSA. The V end lost 3 bases, the J end lost 4 bases, and 21 bases lay between the germline ends. It was with a sample-barcoded 5' primer and a J-beta primer mix that a second PCR of about 6 to 12 cycles was run. TCRdb re-called the 5' RACE reads through MiXCR, storing one row per CDR3 protein. The sample lists hundreds of thousands of distinct CDR3 sequences, around half seen once, with approximately 18% in the top ten.

The sequencing sample was made of blood. This sequence originates from a man older than 75 in good health. The V call is TRBV7-2, the J call TRBJ1-2; D is undetermined. Written as DNA, the CDR3 is TGTGCCAGCAGCTTGGCGGTATTGCCCGTCGGATTCTATGGCTACACCTTC. Translation: CASSLAVLPVGFYGYTF.